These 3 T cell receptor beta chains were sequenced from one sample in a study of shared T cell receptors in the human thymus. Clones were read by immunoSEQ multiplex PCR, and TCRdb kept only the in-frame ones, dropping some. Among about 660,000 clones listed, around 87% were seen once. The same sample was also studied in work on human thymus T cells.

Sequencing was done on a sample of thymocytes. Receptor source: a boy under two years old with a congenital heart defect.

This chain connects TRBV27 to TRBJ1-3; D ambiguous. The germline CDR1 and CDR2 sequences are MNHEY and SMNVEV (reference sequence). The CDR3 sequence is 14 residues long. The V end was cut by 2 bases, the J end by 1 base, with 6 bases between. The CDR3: CASSLGASGNTIYF. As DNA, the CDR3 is TGTGCCAGCAGTTTAGGAGCGTCTGGAAACACCATATATTTT.

Written as DNA, the CDR3 is TGCGCCAGCAGCTGGGGGGGGGTTAACTATGGCTACACCTTC. Its translation: CASSWGGVNYGYTF. This chain joins TRBV5-1 and TRBJ1-2; D is possibly TRBD1 (5 bases). The CDR3 runs to 14 residues. Germline CDR1 SGHRS, CDR2 YFSETQ. V was cut by 3 bases and J by 1 base, with 10 bases left in between.

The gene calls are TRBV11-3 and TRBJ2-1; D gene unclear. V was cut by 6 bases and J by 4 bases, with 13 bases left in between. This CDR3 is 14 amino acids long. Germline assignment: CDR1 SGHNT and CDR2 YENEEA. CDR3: CASSRGVLYNEQFF. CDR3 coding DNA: TGTGCCAGCAGTAGAGGCGTACTTTACAATGAGCAGTTCTTC.